Shown below are 28 T cell receptor beta chains from a single sample sequenced in a study of CD8+CD57+ T cells in acquired aplastic anemia. Individuals selected for sequencing had exhibited CD8+CD57+ cell expansion on flow cytometry. The template for TCR beta VDJ and CDR3 sequence profiling was genomic DNA. Via MiXCR, TCRdb re-called the reads, giving one row per CDR3 protein. The sample has 100,000 to 150,000 distinct CDR3 sequences, nearly 40% seen once. The sample comprised sorted CD4+, CD8+, or CD8+CD57+ T cells (not recorded which) from PBMCs. These receptors all stem from a human donor with aplastic anemia.

This clonotype has at least ten counts. The chain is built from TRBV29-1 and TRBJ1-1, with a possible D match to TRBD1 (5 bases). Germline CDR1 and CDR2: SQVTM and ANQGSEA. Between the trimmed V and J ends, which lost 8 bases and 0 bases, there was a span of 10 bases. The CDR3 is made up of 12 amino acids. CDR3: CSIKTVNTEAFF. CDR3 sequence (DNA): TGCAGCATAAAGACAGTGAACACTGAAGCTTTCTTT.

The V gene is TRBV29-1, the J gene TRBJ2-7; 8 bases line up with TRBD2. The V gene end was trimmed by 6 bases and the J gene end by 6 bases; junction bases not matched to a gene: 13. The CDR3 spans 14 residues. Germline V gene data show CDR1 as SQVTM and CDR2 as ANQGSEA. Here the CDR3 DNA reads TGCAGCGTCGAGGGTTCGGGGGGGCAGGGCGAGCAGTACTTC. Protein sequence: CSVEGSGGQGEQYF.

Note on this clonotype: Just one base apart from a much larger clone, this may be a read error. This rearrangement joins TRBV5-1 to TRBJ1-1; D might be TRBD1 (6 bases). The CDR3 has 17 residues. Germline lookup yields CDR1 SGHRS and CDR2 YFSETQ. Trimming cost V 5 bases and J 2 bases, with 22 bases left between them. CDR3 sequence (DNA): TGCGCCAGCAGGTGGATTACAGGAGGGGGGCCAAACACTGAAGCTTTCTTT. It is translated as CASRWITGGGPNTEAFF.

J is TRBJ2-1 and V is TRBV9, with TRBD2 matching 10 bases. The CDR3 length is 15 residues. The trim removed 1 base at V and 4 bases at J, leaving 2 bases unmatched. Germline CDR1 is SGDLS and CDR2 is YYNGEE. CDR3 protein: CASSVIAGGYNEQFF. DNA of the CDR3: TGTGCCAGCAGCGTAATAGCGGGAGGATACAATGAGCAGTTCTTC.

Comments on this clonotype: At one of its ends the junction is not consistent with the germline gene, which may arise from a read error. The gene calls are TRBV29-1 and TRBJ2-1; 8 bases agree with TRBD2. The CDR3 sequence is 13 residues long. From germline, CDR1 is SQVTM and CDR2 ANQGSEA. CDR3 sequence reads: CSVEGGGHNEQFF. In DNA, the CDR3 is TGCAGCGTGGAAGGCGGGGGGCACAATGAGCAGTTCTTC.

The chain links TRBV19 to TRBJ2-3; 9 nucleotides agree with TRBD1. CDR3 length: 14 residues. CDR1 is LNHDA and CDR2 is SQIVND in the germline V gene (reference sequence). The ends lost 6 bases at V and 6 bases at J; junction bases unmatched: 7. The CDR3 nucleotides read TGTGCCAGTAGACCGACAGGGGGATGGGATACGCAGTATTTT. Protein product: CASRPTGGWDTQYF.

This clonotype has only a few counts. The chain carries TRBV24-1 and TRBJ1-2; 7 bases map to TRBD1. The junction had 7 bases not matched to a gene; V was cut back by 2 bases and J by 8 bases. Germline loops: CDR1 KGHDR, CDR2 SFDVKD. The CDR3 has 14 residues. This chain's CDR3 is CATSDSDRVAGYTF. CDR3 bases: TGTGCCACCAGTGATTCCGACAGGGTTGCGGGCTACACCTTC.

Ten or more counts support this clonotype. The chain carries TRBV2 and TRBJ2-3; D gene uncertain. Germline CDR1 SNHLY, CDR2 FYNNEI. Trimming removed 8 bases from V and 2 bases from J, with 8 bases in between. The CDR3 is 12 residues long. The CDR3 DNA is TGTGCCAGCCACGGAGTCACAGATACGCAGTATTTT. Translated, it gives CASHGVTDTQYF.

The chain has TRBV25-1 and TRBJ2-3; tentatively, D is TRBD2 (5 bases). There are 15 residues in the CDR3. V lost 1 base to trimming and J lost 4 bases, with 12 bases between them. From germline, CDR1 is MGHDK and CDR2 SYGVNS. CDR3 residues: CASSEWRIWSDTQYF. CDR3 bases: TGTGCCAGCAGTGAATGGAGGATTTGGTCAGATACGCAGTATTTT.

This clonotype has at least ten counts. The genes are TRBV6-5 and TRBJ1-2; tentatively, D is TRBD1 (6 bases). The CDR3 length is 14 residues. Trimming took off 4 bases at V and 2 bases at J, with 11 bases between the two ends. Germline CDR1 is MNHEY and CDR2 is SVGAGI. The CDR3 region is CASSSPGQNYGYTF. The CDR3 bases are TGTGCCAGCAGTTCCCCCGGACAGAACTATGGCTACACCTTC.

This clonotype was observed a few times. The chain carries TRBV3-1 and TRBJ1-1, with a possible D match to TRBD1 (6 bases). V shed 4 bases and J shed 1 base, with 13 bases lying between them. CDR3 size: 15 residues. Per the germline V gene, CDR1 is LGHDT and CDR2 is YNNKEL (reference sequence). Here the CDR3 DNA reads TGTGCCAGCAGCCCCCTTCGAGGGGGGAACACTGAAGCTTTCTTT. Translated, it gives CASSPLRGGNTEAFF.

This clonotype is a singleton in its sample. This chain uses TRBV10-3 with TRBJ1-3; 8 bases match TRBD1. The CDR3 extends over 15 amino acids. V shed 7 bases, J shed 2 bases, and the junction held 7 bases outside the gene matches. Per germline, CDR1 ENHRY and CDR2 SYGVKD. Written as DNA, the CDR3 is TGTGCCATCAACCAGGACAGGGACCCTGGAAACACCATATATTTT. Its translation: CAINQDRDPGNTIYF.

On this clonotype: A much larger clone differs from this one at a single base, so this may be a read error. In DNA form, the CDR3 reads TGTGCCAGCAGCTTATTGCAGTACCACGAGCAGTACGTC. Residues: CASSLLQYHEQYV. This chain joins TRBV19 and TRBJ2-7; no firm D call. Trimming removed 9 bases at V and 5 bases at J, with 17 bases between. Germline V gene lookup returns CDR1 LNHDA and CDR2 SQIVND (reference sequence). The CDR3 contains 13 residues.

The chain is built from TRBV18 and TRBJ1-1, with 7 bases identical to TRBD1. From germline, CDR1 is KGHSH and CDR2 LQKENI. The J segment lost 1 base and the V segment lost 8 bases, leaving 7 bases of the junction unmatched. The CDR3 has 14 amino acids. The CDR3 DNA is TGTGCCAGCCGATCACAGGGGTGGAACACTGAAGCTTTCTTT. Protein sequence: CASRSQGWNTEAFF.

V and J are TRBV5-1 and TRBJ1-3; perhaps TRBD1 as D (6 bases). There are 16 residues in the CDR3. V lost 0 bases and J lost 1, with 11 bases in between. Germline lookup yields CDR1 SGHRS and CDR2 YFSETQ. The DNA for the CDR3 is TGCGCCAGCAGCTTGGGGACAGTTCGATCTGGAAACACCATATATTTT. It specifies CASSLGTVRSGNTIYF.

Points on this clonotype: It may be a read error: a sequence one base away is much more abundant. The chain joins TRBV5-1 to TRBJ2-3; perhaps TRBD1 as D (5 bases). There are 17 residues in the CDR3. The V end lost 4 bases, the J end lost 2 bases, and 20 bases lay between the germline ends. Germline CDR1 reads SGHRS; CDR2 reads YFSETQ. CDR3 bases: TGCGCCAGCAGCCCCTGGTCCAGGACACAATCCACAGATACGCAGTATTTT. Translated, it gives CASSPWSRTQSTDTQYF.

V gene TRBV7-3 combines with J gene TRBJ2-3; D may correspond to TRBD1 or TRBD2 (8 bases each). Germline V gives CDR1 SGHTA, CDR2 FQGTGA. CDR3 length equals 17 residues. V shed 1 base and J shed 1 base, with 15 bases lying between them. CDR3 DNA: TGTGCCAGCAGCTTAATAAGCGGGGGACAGGGCACAGATACGCAGTATTTT. Protein sequence: CASSLISGGQGTDTQYF.

This chain connects TRBV20-1 to TRBJ2-7, with 11 bases that match TRBD2. Germline lookup yields CDR1 DFQATT and CDR2 SNEGSKA (reference sequence). This CDR3 has 21 amino acids. The junction had 25 bases not matched to a gene; V was cut back by 3 bases and J by 3 bases. The CDR3 DNA is TGCAGTGCTAGGAAACCTCCCAGAATTACTAGCGGGGGACCCACAAACTACGAGCAGTACTTC. Amino acids: CSARKPPRITSGGPTNYEQYF.

The table lists this clonotype with a few counts. CDR3 loop: CASRDRQFGELFF. DNA for the CDR3: TGTGCCAGCAGAGACAGGCAGTTTGGGGAGCTGTTTTTT. The gene calls are TRBV6-2 or TRBV6-3 and TRBJ2-2, with D possibly TRBD1 on 6 matching bases. Germline V gene data show CDR1 as MNHEY and CDR2 as SVGEGT. Trimming shortened V by 6 bases and J by 8 bases, and 13 bases separated the two germline ends. This CDR3 comprises 13 residues.

V usage is TRBV9 and J usage is TRBJ1-2; tentative D call: TRBD1 (6 bases). The CDR3 extends over 13 amino acids. Germline-derived CDR1 and CDR2 are SGDLS and YYNGEE. V lost 2 bases to trimming and J lost 8 bases, with 13 bases between them. The CDR3 DNA sequence: TGTGCCAGCAGCGTGGGACAAACGAACGGCTACACCTTC. It yields the protein CASSVGQTNGYTF.

Points on this clonotype: The germline gene is not matched at one end of the junction; a read error may be the cause. The V call is TRBV19, the J call TRBJ1-3; D is perhaps TRBD1 (5 bases). Germline lookup yields CDR1 LNHDA and CDR2 SQIVND (reference sequence). The CDR3 extends over 15 amino acids. CDR3 amino acids: CASSWDRDSGNTICF. In DNA form, the CDR3 reads TGTGCCAGTAGTTGGGACCGCGACTCTGGAAACACCATATGCTTT.

Concerning this clonotype itself: A much larger clone sits a single nucleotide away, making a read error possible. The J gene is TRBJ1-2, the V gene TRBV2; D not certain. CDR1 and CDR2 (germline): SNHLY, FYNNEI. Trimming stripped 6 bases from V and 5 bases from J, with 22 bases between. There are 16 residues in the CDR3. In DNA form, the CDR3 reads TGTGCCAGCAGATCATTGAATGATCGGGGAAGATATGGCTACACCTTC. It translates to CASRSLNDRGRYGYTF.

This clonotype is labeled medium-sized (0.01 to 0.1%). V gene TRBV29-1 combines with J gene TRBJ2-3; D remains ambiguous. Trimming took 8 bases from V and 2 from J, leaving 14 bases between them. Germline values: CDR1 SQVTM, CDR2 ANQGSEA. There are 13 residues in the CDR3. CDR3 loop: CSMVPPHTDTQYF. The CDR3 bases are TGCAGCATGGTCCCCCCACACACAGATACGCAGTATTTT.

This clonotype was counted many times. The chain couples TRBV10-3 to TRBJ1-1, with D perhaps TRBD1 (5 bases). The V gene's germline CDR1 is ENHRY and CDR2 SYGVKD. The V and J ends lost 8 bases and 0 bases respectively, with 22 bases between them. CDR3 size: 17 residues. The CDR3 nucleotides are TGTGCCATCCAAAGAGAGGGGTTTCGAAATATGAACACTGAAGCTTTCTTT. This gives the protein CAIQREGFRNMNTEAFF.

This chain connects TRBV5-1 to TRBJ2-6; D call uncertain. This CDR3 spans 14 amino acids. The V end was cut by 4 bases, the J end by 7 bases, with 12 bases between. Germline lookup yields CDR1 SGHRS and CDR2 YFSETQ. The CDR3 DNA reads as TGCGCCAGCAGCCAAGGCCACGGAGCCAACGTCCTGACTTTC. Translation: CASSQGHGANVLTF.

In regard to this clonotype: This may arise from a read error, as a much more abundant clone is one base away. The CDR3, as DNA: TGTGCCAGCAGCATTCCGAGAGGGGCCATATATTTT. Translation gives CASSIPRGAIYF. V usage is TRBV11-2 and J usage is TRBJ1-3, with D possibly being TRBD1 (5 bases). Germline V CDR1 and CDR2: SGHAT, FQNNGV. The CDR3 covers 12 residues. Trimming left V 5 bases short and J 11 bases short, with 13 bases between.

This clonotype was counted between two and nine times. The rearrangement links TRBV12-3 or TRBV12-4 to TRBJ1-1, with no clear D. This CDR3 spans 14 amino acids. V lost 5 bases, J lost 4 bases, and 14 bases lay in between. The DNA for the CDR3 is TGTGCCAGCAGTGGGCAGGTCGAGGGCACTGAAGCTTTCTTT. It codes for CASSGQVEGTEAFF.

This clonotype was detected ten times or more. The chain joins TRBV6-5 to TRBJ2-5; TRBD2 is a possible D gene (5 bases). CDR1 and CDR2 from the germline V gene are MNHEY and SVGAGI. Trimming took 8 bases from V and 2 from J, leaving 9 bases between them. This CDR3 spans 12 amino acids. CDR3 DNA sequence: TGTGCCAGCGGGGAGCTTCAAGAGACCCAGTACTTC. It encodes CASGELQETQYF.